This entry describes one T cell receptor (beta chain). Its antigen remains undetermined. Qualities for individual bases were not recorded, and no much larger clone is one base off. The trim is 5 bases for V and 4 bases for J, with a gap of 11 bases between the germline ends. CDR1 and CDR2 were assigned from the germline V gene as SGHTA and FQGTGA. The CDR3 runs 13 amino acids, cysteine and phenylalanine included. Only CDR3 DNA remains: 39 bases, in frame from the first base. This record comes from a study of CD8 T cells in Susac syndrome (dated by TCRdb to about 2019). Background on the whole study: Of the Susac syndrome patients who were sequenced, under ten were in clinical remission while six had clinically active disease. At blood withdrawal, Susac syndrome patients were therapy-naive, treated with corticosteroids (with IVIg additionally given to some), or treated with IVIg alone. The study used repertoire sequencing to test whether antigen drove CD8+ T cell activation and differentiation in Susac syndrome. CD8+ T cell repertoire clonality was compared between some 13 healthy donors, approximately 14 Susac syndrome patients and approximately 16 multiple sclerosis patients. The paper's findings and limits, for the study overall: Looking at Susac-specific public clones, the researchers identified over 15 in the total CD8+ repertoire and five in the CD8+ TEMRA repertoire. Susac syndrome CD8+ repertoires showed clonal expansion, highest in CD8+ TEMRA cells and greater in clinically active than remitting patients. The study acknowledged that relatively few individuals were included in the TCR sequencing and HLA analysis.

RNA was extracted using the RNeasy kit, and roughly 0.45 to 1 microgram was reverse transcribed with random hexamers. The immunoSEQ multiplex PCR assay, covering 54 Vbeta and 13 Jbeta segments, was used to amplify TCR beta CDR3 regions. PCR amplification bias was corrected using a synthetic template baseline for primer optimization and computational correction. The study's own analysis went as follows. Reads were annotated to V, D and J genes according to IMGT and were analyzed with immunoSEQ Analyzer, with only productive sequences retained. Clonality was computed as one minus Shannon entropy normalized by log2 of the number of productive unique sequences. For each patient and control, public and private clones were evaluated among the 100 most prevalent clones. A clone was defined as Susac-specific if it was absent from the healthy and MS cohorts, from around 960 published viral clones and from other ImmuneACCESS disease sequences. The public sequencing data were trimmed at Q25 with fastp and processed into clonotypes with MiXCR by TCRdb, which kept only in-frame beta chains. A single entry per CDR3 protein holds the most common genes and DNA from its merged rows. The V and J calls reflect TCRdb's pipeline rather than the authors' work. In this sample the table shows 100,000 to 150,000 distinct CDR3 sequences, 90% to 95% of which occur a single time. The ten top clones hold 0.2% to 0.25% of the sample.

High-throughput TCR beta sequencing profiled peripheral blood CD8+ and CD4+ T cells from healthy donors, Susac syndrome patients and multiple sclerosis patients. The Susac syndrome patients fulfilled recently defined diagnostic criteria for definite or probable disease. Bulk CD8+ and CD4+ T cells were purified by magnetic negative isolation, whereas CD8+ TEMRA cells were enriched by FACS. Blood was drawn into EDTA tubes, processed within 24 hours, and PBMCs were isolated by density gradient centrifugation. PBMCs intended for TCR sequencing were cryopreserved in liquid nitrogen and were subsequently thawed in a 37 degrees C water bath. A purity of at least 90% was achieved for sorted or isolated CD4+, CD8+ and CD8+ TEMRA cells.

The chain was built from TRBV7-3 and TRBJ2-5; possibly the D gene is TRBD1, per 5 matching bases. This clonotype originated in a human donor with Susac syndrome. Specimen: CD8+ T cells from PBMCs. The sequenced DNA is TGTGCCAGCAGCGCGGACACGGGAGAGACCCAGTACTTC. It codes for CASSADTGETQYF.